One T cell receptor (beta chain) is described in this entry. Its specificity is unknown. This sample was included in a study of T cell responses to AZD1222 COVID-19 vaccine. The overall study: Recipients boosted at about 4 weeks or about 12 weeks are pooled.

Germline V lookup: CDR1 LGHNA, CDR2 YNFKEQ. This CDR3 has 17 amino acids. V was pared by 3 bases and J by 0 bases, with 15 bases between. Some clones are missing from TCRdb's copy, which holds only in-frame ones; the method was immunoSEQ multiplex PCR. The profile shows about 92,000 clones, 80% to 90% of them singletons. Findings and limits, study-wide: Repertoires in all cases were sampled only once the peak T cell response had passed.

The receptor was derived from an adult in good health. This specimen was peripheral blood, taken on day 0 of AZD1222 vaccination. This rearrangement joins TRBV4-2 to TRBJ1-3; D is unclear. CDR3 DNA sequence: TGTGCCAGCAGCCAGACCCGTTCGTCTCTCTCTGGAAACACCATATATTTT. Its translation is CASSQTRSSLSGNTIYF.